The present TCR beta chain was sequenced within a study of T-cell reconstitution after alpha-beta-depleted transplantation in children. The germline V gene encodes CDR1 SGHRS and CDR2 YFSETQ. V was shortened by 1 base and J by 5 bases, with 8 bases between the two germline ends. The CDR3 consists of 13 residues. This clonotype was seen only a few times. Construction of the TCRbeta library involved unique molecular identifiers. TCRdb recomputed calls from the PCR reads with MiXCR, one row per CDR3 protein. In the table there are 250,000 to 350,000 distinct CDR3 sequences, 9.9% of which are singletons. This receptor was identified in a human donor who donated a stem cell graft to a child with SCID. The starting material was PBMCs from the stem cell graft donor, obtained from the stem cell graft. The rearrangement uses TRBV5-1 and TRBJ2-3; the D is unclear. CDR3 in amino acids: CASSLLSRDTQYF. CDR3 sequence (DNA): TGCGCCAGCAGCTTGTTAAGTAGAGATACGCAGTATTTT. Variable domain in full (rest from reference TRBV5-1 and TRBJ2-3): KAGVTQTPRYLIKTRGQQVTLSCSPISGHRSVSWYQQTPGQGLQFLFEYFSETQRNKGNFPGRFSGRQFSNSRSEMNVSTLELGDSALYLCASSLLSRDTQYFGPGTRLTVL.